The clone carrying this T cell receptor beta chain has ten or more counts. Its target is not known. The data originate from a study of T-cell memory formation after mild COVID-19. Study-level results: Later expanders leaned toward CD4+, whereas clones contracting from day 15 to 85 were balanced CD4/CD8.

V trimming: 5 bases; J trimming: 7 bases; junction bases outside the gene matches: 5. The CDR3 contains 13 residues. The germline V gene has CDR1 MNHEY and CDR2 SVGAGI. TCRdb ran MiXCR on the 5' RACE reads and lists one entry per CDR3 protein. The sample yields about 170,000 distinct CDR3 sequences, 13% seen once. The V gene is TRBV6-5, the J gene TRBJ2-1; 7 positions match TRBD1. The sample comprised PBMCs or a T cell subset sorted from them (not recorded which). This receptor was obtained from a young man who had mild COVID-19 (a few samples of this study predate the infection). Cell type and time point are not known. DNA of the CDR3: TGTGCCAGCAGTCGACAGGGTATGAATGAGCAGTTCTTC. Translated, it gives CASSRQGMNEQFF.